The present TCR beta chain was sequenced within a study of cytomegalovirus exposure and HLA in healthy donors. With 60 Vbeta and 13 Jbeta primers, the PCR was carried out. Clones were read by immunoSEQ multiplex PCR, and TCRdb kept only the in-frame ones, dropping some. The table counts about 70,000 clones; 1.5% to 2% lies in the top ten. Remarks on this clone: Its target is unknown.

Broader study findings: In a later analysis, specific HLA alleles were associated with 15,000 to 20,000 TCR beta sequences at a 0.05 false discovery rate.

Germline V gene data show CDR1 as ENHRY and CDR2 as SYGVKD. The CDR3 runs to 14 residues. Trimming at V came to 5 bases and at J to 0 bases, leaving 3 bases not matched to a gene. The sequenced sample was PBMCs. The V call is TRBV10-3, the J call TRBJ1-1; 7 bases are shared with TRBD1. The sequence was obtained from a woman aged 25-40 years in good health and CMV-seronegative. The CDR3 loop reads CAISTGTVNTEAFF. The CDR3 nucleotides are TGTGCCATCAGTACCGGGACAGTGAACACTGAAGCTTTCTTT.